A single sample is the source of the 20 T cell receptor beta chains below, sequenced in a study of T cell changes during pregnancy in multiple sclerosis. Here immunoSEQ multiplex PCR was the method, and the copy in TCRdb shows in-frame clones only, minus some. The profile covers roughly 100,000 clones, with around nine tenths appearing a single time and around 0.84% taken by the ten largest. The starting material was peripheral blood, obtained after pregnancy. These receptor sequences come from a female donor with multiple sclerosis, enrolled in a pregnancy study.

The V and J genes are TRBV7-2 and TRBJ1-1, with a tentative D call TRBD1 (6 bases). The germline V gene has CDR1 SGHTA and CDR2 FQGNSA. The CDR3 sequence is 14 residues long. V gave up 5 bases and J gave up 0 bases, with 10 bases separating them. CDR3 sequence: CASSARQVNTEAFF. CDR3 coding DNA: TGTGCCAGCAGCGCCCGACAGGTGAACACTGAAGCTTTCTTT.

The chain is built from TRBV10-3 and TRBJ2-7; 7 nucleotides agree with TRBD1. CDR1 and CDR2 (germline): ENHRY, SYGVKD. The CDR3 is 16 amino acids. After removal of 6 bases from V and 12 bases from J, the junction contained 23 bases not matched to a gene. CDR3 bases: TGTGCCATCAGCGAGGGGCCGGGACAGCCCATTGATCCAGGGTACTTC. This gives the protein CAISEGPGQPIDPGYF.

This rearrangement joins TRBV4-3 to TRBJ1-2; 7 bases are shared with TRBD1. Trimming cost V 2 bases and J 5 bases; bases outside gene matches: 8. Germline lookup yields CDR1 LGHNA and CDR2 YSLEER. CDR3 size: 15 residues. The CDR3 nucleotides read TGCGCCAGCAGCCAAAATACAGGGGATGCTTATGGCTACACCTTC. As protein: CASSQNTGDAYGYTF.

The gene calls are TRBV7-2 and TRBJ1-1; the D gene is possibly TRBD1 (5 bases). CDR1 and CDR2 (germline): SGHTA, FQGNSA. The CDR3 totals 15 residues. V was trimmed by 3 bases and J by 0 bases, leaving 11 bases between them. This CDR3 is CASSLLTAMNTEAFF. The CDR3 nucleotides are TGTGCCAGCAGCTTGCTGACAGCAATGAACACTGAAGCTTTCTTT.

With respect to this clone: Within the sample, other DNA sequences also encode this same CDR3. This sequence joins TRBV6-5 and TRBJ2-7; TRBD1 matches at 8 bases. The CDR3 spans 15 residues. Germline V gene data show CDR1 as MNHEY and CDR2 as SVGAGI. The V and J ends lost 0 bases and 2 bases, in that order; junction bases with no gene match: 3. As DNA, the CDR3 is TGTGCCAGCAGTTACTCTAGGACAGGGACCTACGAGCAGTACTTC. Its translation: CASSYSRTGTYEQYF.

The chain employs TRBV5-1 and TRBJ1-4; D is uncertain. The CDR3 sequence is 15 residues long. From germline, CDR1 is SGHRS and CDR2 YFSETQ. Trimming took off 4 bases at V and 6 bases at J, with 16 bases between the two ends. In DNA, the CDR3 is TGCGCCAGCAGCCAGACTTTGGATCTCTATGAAAAACTGTTTTTT. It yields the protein CASSQTLDLYEKLFF.

The DNA of the CDR3 is TGTGCCAGTAGTATCCGAGACTTCGTAGTGCCCCAGCATTTT. Its protein is CASSIRDFVVPQHF. The V gene is TRBV19, the J gene TRBJ1-5, with unresolved D. The CDR3 consists of 14 residues. Germline V gene data show CDR1 as LNHDA and CDR2 as SQIVND (reference sequence). V dropped 3 bases and J dropped 9 bases, with 15 bases sitting between them.

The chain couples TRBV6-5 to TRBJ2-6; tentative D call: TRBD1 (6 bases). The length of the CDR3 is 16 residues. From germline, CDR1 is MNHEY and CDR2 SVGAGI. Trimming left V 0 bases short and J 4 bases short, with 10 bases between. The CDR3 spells CASSYSRGHGANVLTF. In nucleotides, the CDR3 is TGTGCCAGCAGTTACTCCAGGGGCCACGGGGCCAACGTCCTGACTTTC.

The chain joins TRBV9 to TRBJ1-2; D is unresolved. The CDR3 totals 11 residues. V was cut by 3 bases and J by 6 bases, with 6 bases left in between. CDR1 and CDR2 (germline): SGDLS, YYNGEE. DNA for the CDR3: TGTGCCAGCAGCGCCCCGGATGGCTACACCTTC. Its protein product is CASSAPDGYTF.

CDR3 amino acids: CASSLRPGQGEAFF. CDR3 sequence (DNA): TGTGCCAGCAGTTTACGCCCGGGACAGGGTGAAGCTTTCTTT. The chain carries TRBV27 and TRBJ1-1; 9 bases align to TRBD1. From germline, CDR1 is MNHEY and CDR2 SMNVEV (reference sequence). The CDR3 runs 14 residues. Trimming removed 2 bases from V and 7 bases from J; junction bases left unmatched: 5.

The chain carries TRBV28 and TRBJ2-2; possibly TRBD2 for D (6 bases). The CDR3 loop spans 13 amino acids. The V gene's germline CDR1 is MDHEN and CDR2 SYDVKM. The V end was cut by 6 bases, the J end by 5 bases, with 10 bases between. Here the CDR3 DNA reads TGTGCCAGCAGGGCGACTAGAACCGGGGAGCTGTTTTTT. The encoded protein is CASRATRTGELFF.

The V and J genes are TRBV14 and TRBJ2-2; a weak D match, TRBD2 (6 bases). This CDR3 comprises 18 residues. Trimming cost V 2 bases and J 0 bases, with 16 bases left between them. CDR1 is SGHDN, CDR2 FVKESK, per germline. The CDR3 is CASSQLPGGRTNTGELFF. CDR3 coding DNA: TGTGCCAGCAGCCAACTACCCGGGGGACGAACGAACACCGGGGAGCTGTTTTTT.

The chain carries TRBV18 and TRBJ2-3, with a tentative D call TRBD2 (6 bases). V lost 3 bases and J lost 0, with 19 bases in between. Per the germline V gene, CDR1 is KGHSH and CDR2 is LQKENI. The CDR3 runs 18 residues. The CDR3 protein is CASSPVGGTYTSTDTQYF. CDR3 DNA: TGTGCCAGCTCACCGGTCGGCGGGACCTATACTAGCACAGATACGCAGTATTTT.

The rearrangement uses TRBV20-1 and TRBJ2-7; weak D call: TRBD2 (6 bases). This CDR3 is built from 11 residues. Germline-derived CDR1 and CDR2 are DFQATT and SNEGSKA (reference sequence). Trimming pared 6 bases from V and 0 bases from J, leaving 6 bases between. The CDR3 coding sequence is TGCAGTGCCGGGAGCTCCTACGAGCAGTACTTC. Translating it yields CSAGSSYEQYF.

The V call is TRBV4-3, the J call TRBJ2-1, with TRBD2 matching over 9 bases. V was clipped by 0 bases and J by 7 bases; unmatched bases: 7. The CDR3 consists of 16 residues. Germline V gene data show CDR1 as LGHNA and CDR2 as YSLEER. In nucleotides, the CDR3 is TGCGCCAGCAGCCAAGATCTGGGGACTAGCAAGAATGAGCAGTTCTTC. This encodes CASSQDLGTSKNEQFF.

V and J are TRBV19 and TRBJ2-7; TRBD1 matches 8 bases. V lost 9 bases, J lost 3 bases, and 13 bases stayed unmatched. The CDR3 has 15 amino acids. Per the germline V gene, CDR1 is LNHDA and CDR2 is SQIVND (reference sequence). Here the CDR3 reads CASKWAQGQGYEQYF. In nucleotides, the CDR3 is TGTGCCAGCAAATGGGCCCAAGGACAGGGCTACGAGCAGTACTTC.

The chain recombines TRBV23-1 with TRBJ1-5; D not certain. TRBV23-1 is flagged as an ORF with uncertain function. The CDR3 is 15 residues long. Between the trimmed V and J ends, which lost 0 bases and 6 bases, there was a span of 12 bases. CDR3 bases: TGCGCCAGCAGTCAATCGGTGCCTCGCGGTCAGCCCCAGCATTTT. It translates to CASSQSVPRGQPQHF.

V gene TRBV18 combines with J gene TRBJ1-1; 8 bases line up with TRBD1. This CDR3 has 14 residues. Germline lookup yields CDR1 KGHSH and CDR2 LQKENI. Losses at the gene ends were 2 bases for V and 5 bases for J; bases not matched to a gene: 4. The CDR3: CASSPLQGVTEAFF. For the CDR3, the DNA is TGTGCCAGCTCACCATTACAGGGGGTGACTGAAGCTTTCTTT.

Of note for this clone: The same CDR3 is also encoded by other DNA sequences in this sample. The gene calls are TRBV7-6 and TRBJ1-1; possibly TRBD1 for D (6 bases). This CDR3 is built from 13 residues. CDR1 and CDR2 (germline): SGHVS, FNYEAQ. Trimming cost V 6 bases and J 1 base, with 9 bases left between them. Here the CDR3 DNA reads TGTGCCAGCAGTTTGGGACAGAACACTGAAGCTTTCTTT. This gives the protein CASSLGQNTEAFF.

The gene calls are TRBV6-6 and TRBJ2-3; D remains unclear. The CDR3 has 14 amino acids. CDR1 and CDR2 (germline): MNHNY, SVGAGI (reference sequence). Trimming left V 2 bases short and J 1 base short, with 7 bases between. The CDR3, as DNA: TGTGCCAGCAGTTACGGGCAGCGCACAGATACGCAGTATTTT. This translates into CASSYGQRTDTQYF.